This TCR beta chain was identified in a study of blood T cell repertoires in COVID-19. The overall study: The origin of the acute and convalescent COVID-19 samples was the United States, Italy and Spain. Sources were T cells, B-cell-depleted T cells, or PBMCs; the material itself was cDNA or gDNA.

This CDR3 spans 12 amino acids. Germline loops: CDR1 MNHEY, CDR2 SVGAGI. V dropped 5 bases and J dropped 5 bases, with 9 bases sitting between them. As originally analysed: Nucleated cell number was recorded as an estimate derived from reference gene primer amplification. Clones were read by immunoSEQ multiplex PCR, and TCRdb kept only the in-frame ones, dropping some. V, J and clone size were drawn from that table, and D and trimming were deduced from the DNA. The data show 40,000 to 55,000 clones, 85% to 90% seen once. V gene TRBV6-5 combines with J gene TRBJ1-1; TRBD1 might be the D (6 bases). This receptor was taken from a human donor in a cohort sampled during active COVID-19. Material: peripheral blood. The CDR3 sequence is CASSTQGTEAFF. CDR3 DNA sequence: TGTGCCAGCAGTACCCAGGGGACTGAAGCTTTCTTT.